The clone carrying this T cell receptor (beta chain) was recorded only once. Its target is unknown. The data were taken from a study of OX40 agonist ivuxolimab in advanced cancers. Study-wide findings and caveats: The CD4+ and CD8+ T cells in the blood had expanded clonally by week 6 at 0.1 to 3.0 mg/kg.

Only in-frame clones appear in the TCRdb table, and some are missing; sequencing was by immunoSEQ multiplex PCR. The sample includes roughly 32,000 clones, roughly 87% of them seen just once. CDR1 SGHKS and CDR2 YYEKEE come from the germline V gene (reference sequence). Trimming removed 0 bases at V and 1 base at J, with 4 bases between. The CDR3 loop spans 13 amino acids. This clonotype was sampled from an adult with an advanced solid tumor such as melanoma, head and neck, liver or kidney cancer. The sample consisted of CD4+ or CD8+ T cells sorted from blood, taken in a trial of the OX40 agonist ivuxolimab. The chain has TRBV5-5 and TRBJ1-1; D is uncertain. DNA for the CDR3: TGTGCCAGCAGCTTGGGGCCGAACACTGAAGCTTTCTTT. This codes for CASSLGPNTEAFF.